This T cell receptor beta chain was recovered during a study of vaccination and CD4 T cells after COVID-19. Sequencing of cultured CD4+ T cell DNA used the Oncomine TCR Beta short-read assay. TCRdb itself ran the PCR reads through MiXCR, one entry per CDR3 protein. The sample has approximately 20,000 distinct CDR3 sequences, around 80% seen once. The sample holds a few counts of this clonotype. Its antigen remains unidentified. Germline lookup yields CDR1 DFQATT and CDR2 SNEGSKA (reference sequence). The CDR3 totals 15 residues. Trimming shortened V by 5 bases and J by 9 bases, and 20 bases separated the two germline ends. Treatment: approximately 10-day PBMC culture with coronavirus spike peptide pools or control peptides (ViraFEST assay).

The clonotype was recovered from a human donor who received a COVID-19 vaccine. V usage is TRBV20-1 and J usage is TRBJ1-6, with D tentatively TRBD1 (6 bases). The source was CD4+ T cells from blood, cultured in vitro, collected after SARS-CoV-2 vaccination. CDR3 bases: TGCAGTGCTCTCCCTGGGGGGGGCCTGAGTTCACCCCTCCACTTT. This translates into CSALPGGGLSSPLHF.